This entry describes one TCR beta chain. This sample is part of a study of CD8 T cells in Susac syndrome. TEMRA cells were enriched by FACS, and CD4+ and CD8+ T cells were negatively isolated. Germline CDR1 is SGHTA and CDR2 is FQGNSA. This CDR3 has 15 residues. With V trimmed by 5 bases and J by 7 bases, 6 bases remained unmatched. With random hexamers, reverse transcription was performed on roughly 0.45 to 1 ug of RNA. TCRdb itself ran the immunoSEQ multiplex PCR reads through MiXCR, one entry per CDR3 protein. The sample consists of 150,000 to 200,000 distinct CDR3 sequences, around 96% of them appearing once.

This chain uses TRBV7-2 with TRBJ2-3, with 13 bases matching TRBD2. Sequencing was carried out using CD4+ T cells from PBMCs. This clonotype was obtained from a human donor in good health. The CDR3 bases are TGTGCCAGCAGCGCCACTAGCGGGGGGGCCAATACGCAGTATTTT. This encodes CASSATSGGANTQYF.